One sample yielded the 13 T cell receptor beta chains listed below, sequenced in a study of PD-1 blockade in classical Hodgkin lymphoma. Assay used: immunoSEQ multiplex PCR; TCRdb lists only in-frame clones, some missing. Of about 15,000 clones listed, roughly 65% are singletons. Time point specified: cycle 4 day 1 (C4D1), after less than seven weeks of nivolumab. No patient escaped relapse after autologous stem cell transplantation, and brentuximab vedotin exposure varied. Source: peripheral blood mononuclear cells (PBMCs), taken before the fourth cycle of nivolumab. These receptor sequences come from a human donor with classical Hodgkin lymphoma.

The V and J genes are TRBV11-2 and TRBJ2-7; 9 positions agree with TRBD2. The CDR3 sequence is 15 residues long. CDR1 SGHAT and CDR2 FQNNGV come from the germline V gene. The ends lost 0 bases at V and 6 bases at J; junction bases unmatched: 6. The CDR3 sequence is CASSLEASGISEQYF. The CDR3 bases are TGTGCCAGCAGCTTAGAGGCTAGCGGGATTTCCGAGCAGTACTTC.

Here the CDR3 DNA reads TGTGCCAGCAGCTTGGGGGTTTCCTACAATGAGCAGTTCTTC. It specifies CASSLGVSYNEQFF. The chain links TRBV5-6 to TRBJ2-1, with D unclear. V was cut by 0 bases and J by 1 base, with 5 bases left in between. Germline CDR1 reads SGHDT; CDR2 reads YYEEEE. CDR3 size: 14 residues.

Within the sample, this clone is medium-sized. V is TRBV5-1 and J is TRBJ2-7; 11 bases are shared with TRBD2. From germline, CDR1 is SGHRS and CDR2 YFSETQ. V gave up 0 bases and J gave up 4 bases; unmatched junction bases: 12. The CDR3 totals 18 residues. CDR3 in amino acids: CASSLAPLLAGVCYEQYF. CDR3 sequence (DNA): TGCGCCAGCAGCTTGGCCCCTCTACTAGCGGGAGTATGTTACGAGCAGTACTTC.

CDR3 coding DNA: TGTGCCAGCAGCCAAGAGGGAACTCCCTATGAGCAGTTCTTC. As protein: CASSQEGTPYEQFF. This sequence joins TRBV4-2 and TRBJ2-1; D remains ambiguous. V was shortened by 0 bases and J by 8 bases, with 11 bases between the two germline ends. This CDR3 contains 14 residues. CDR1 LGHNA and CDR2 YNFKEQ come from the germline V gene.

In the case of this clone: Other DNA variants within this sample encode the same CDR3. The V gene is TRBV27, the J gene TRBJ2-7, with D maybe TRBD1 (5 bases). The CDR3 runs to 12 residues. Germline CDR1 MNHEY, CDR2 SMNVEV (reference sequence). V lost 1 base and J lost 5, with 6 bases in between. CDR3 DNA: TGTGCCAGCAGTTTATTAGGGGACGAGCAGTACTTC. Its protein product is CASSLLGDEQYF.

Only a few counts were recorded for this clone. V and J are TRBV5-1 and TRBJ2-3; D remains unclear. Trimming removed 4 bases from V and 3 bases from J, with 12 bases in between. Germline CDR1 SGHRS, CDR2 YFSETQ. CDR3 length: 14 residues. As DNA, the CDR3 is TGCGCCAGCAGCCCTGGGATGGGGACAGATACGCAGTATTTT. Its translation: CASSPGMGTDTQYF.

This clone was seen more than once but under ten times. The J gene is TRBJ2-2, the V gene TRBV10-3; D is ambiguous. Germline lookup yields CDR1 ENHRY and CDR2 SYGVKD. This CDR3 comprises 15 residues. The ends were cut back, 3 bases at V and 3 bases at J, with 11 bases in the middle. CDR3 in DNA: TGTGCCATCAGTGAACACCAACTCGACACCGGGGAGCTGTTTTTT. Encoded protein: CAISEHQLDTGELFF.

The rearrangement links TRBV6-6 to TRBJ2-1; perhaps D is TRBD1 or TRBD2 (6 bases each). V lost 6 bases to trimming and J lost 15 bases, with 15 bases between them. This CDR3 contains 11 residues. The germline V gene has CDR1 MNHNY and CDR2 SVGAGI (reference sequence). The CDR3 loop is CASSQAGGAFF. The CDR3 region has the DNA TGTGCCAGCAGCCAGGCCGGGGGCGCGTTCTTC.

This clone has only one observation. The V and J genes are TRBV5-4 and TRBJ2-1; TRBD2 matches 12 bases. The CDR3 runs to 15 residues. Trimming took 4 bases from V and 6 from J; bases not matched to a gene: 5. Germline CDR1 is SGHNT and CDR2 is YYREEE (reference sequence). CDR3 nucleotide sequence: TGTGCCAGCAGCAGACTAGCGGGAGAGCCCAATGAGCAGTTCTTC. It specifies CASSRLAGEPNEQFF. The full variable domain, rest sourced from reference TRBV5-4 and TRBJ2-1, is ETGVTQSPTHLIKTRGQQVTLRCSSQSGHNTVSWYQQALGQGPQFIFQYYREEENGRGNFPPRFSGLQFPNYSSELNVNALELDDSALYLCASSRLAGEPNEQFFGPGTRLTVL.

The rearrangement joins TRBV29-1 to TRBJ2-2; D gene uncertain. V was pared by 4 bases and J by 3 bases, with 9 bases between. This CDR3 contains 13 residues. Germline V gives CDR1 SQVTM, CDR2 ANQGSEA. The CDR3 sequence is CSVVRSDTGELFF. CDR3 nucleotide sequence: TGCAGCGTTGTTAGGTCGGACACCGGGGAGCTGTTTTTT.

The V gene is TRBV6-1, the J gene TRBJ1-2, with unresolved D. Germline assignment: CDR1 MNHNS and CDR2 SASEGT. The V end lost 4 bases, the J end lost 4 bases, and 16 bases lay between the germline ends. CDR3 length equals 15 residues. This CDR3 reads CASSGSHIRPYGYTF. CDR3 in DNA: TGTGCCAGCAGTGGTTCCCATATCAGGCCCTATGGCTACACCTTC.

The chain uses TRBV7-2 and TRBJ2-2, with a weak D call TRBD1 (6 bases). The CDR3 is made up of 14 amino acids. Germline lookup yields CDR1 SGHTA and CDR2 FQGNSA. With 5 bases removed from V and 2 bases from J, the gap between germline ends came to 9 bases. The CDR3 is CASSRGGNTGELFF. The CDR3 nucleotides are TGTGCCAGCAGCAGAGGGGGAAACACCGGGGAGCTGTTTTTT.

The chain couples TRBV30 to TRBJ2-3; D unclear. Looked up from germline, CDR1 is GTSNPN and CDR2 is SVGIG (reference sequence). The CDR3 loop spans 14 amino acids. The ends were cut back, 0 bases at V and 5 bases at J, with 12 bases in the middle. The CDR3 DNA reads TGTGCCTGGAGTGTAGTGGGCAGACTAGATACGCAGTATTTT. The encoded protein is CAWSVVGRLDTQYF.